These 6 T cell receptor beta chains were all obtained from the same sample, sequenced in a study of early T cells in non-severe SARS-CoV-2 infection. Each CDR3 protein is one row after TCRdb ran MiXCR on the 5' RACE reads. This table holds tens of thousands of distinct CDR3 sequences, under 8.5% found once. The sample here was whole blood, taken at baseline. These receptors originate from an adult who was a healthcare worker with PCR-confirmed SARS-CoV-2 infection or an uninfected control (not recorded which).

The V and J genes are TRBV12-3 or TRBV12-4 and TRBJ1-1; D is possibly TRBD1 (6 bases). The V and J ends lost 1 base and 2 bases respectively, with 11 bases between them. The CDR3 runs 15 residues. The DNA for the CDR3 is TGTGCCAGCAGTTTAGTACAGGGAAGAAACACTGAAGCTTTCTTT. Its protein product is CASSLVQGRNTEAFF.

This clonotype has a count of ten or more. The gene calls are TRBV11-2 and TRBJ2-3, with 8 bases identical to TRBD1. CDR3 length: 16 amino acids. Germline V CDR1 and CDR2: SGHAT, FQNNGV. Trimming at V came to 3 bases and at J to 0 bases, leaving 5 bases not matched to a gene. CDR3 DNA: TGTGCCAGCAGCTTTGTCGGACAGGGAAGCACAGATACGCAGTATTTT. Its translation: CASSFVGQGSTDTQYF.

This rearrangement joins TRBV20-1 to TRBJ2-2, with D tentatively TRBD1 (5 bases). The V and J ends lost 3 bases and 3 bases respectively, with 11 bases between them. The CDR3 totals 14 residues. Germline lookup yields CDR1 DFQATT and CDR2 SNEGSKA (reference sequence). CDR3 in amino acids: CSARDIDDTGELFF. CDR3 coding DNA: TGCAGTGCTAGGGACATAGATGACACCGGGGAGCTGTTTTTT.

This clonotype has ten or more counts. This chain links TRBV9 with TRBJ1-1; 9 nucleotides match TRBD1. V shed 0 bases, J shed 10 bases, and the junction held 10 bases outside the gene matches. From germline, CDR1 is SGDLS and CDR2 YYNGEE. The CDR3 covers 15 residues. This CDR3 reads CASSVGGGGQGRAFF. In DNA, the CDR3 is TGTGCCAGCAGCGTAGGAGGAGGGGGACAGGGCCGAGCTTTCTTT.

The chain is built from TRBV5-7 and TRBJ1-1; D unclear. TRBV5-7 is an ORF, and what it does is uncertain. The CDR3 contains 14 residues. V was trimmed by 3 bases and J by 4 bases, leaving 13 bases between them. The CDR3 region has the DNA TGTGCCAGCAGCTCGATAAGACGGTTCACTGAAGCTTTCTTT. Residues: CASSSIRRFTEAFF.

This clonotype was seen at least ten times. The rearrangement links TRBV7-3 to TRBJ2-5, with 7 bases aligning to TRBD2. This CDR3 is built from 14 residues. Germline-derived CDR1 and CDR2 are SGHTA and FQGTGA. V lost 5 bases and J lost 7; bases outside the gene matches: 10. This chain's CDR3 is CASSPTSAVGTQYF. The CDR3 DNA is TGTGCCAGCAGCCCTACTAGCGCAGTAGGGACCCAGTACTTC. Supplemented by reference TRBV7-3 and TRBJ2-5, the full variable domain reads GAGVSQTPSNKVTEKGKYVELRCDPISGHTALYWYRQSLGQGPEFLIYFQGTGAADDSGLPNDRFFAVRPEGSVSTLKIQRTERGDSAVYLCASSPTSAVGTQYFGPGTRLLVL.